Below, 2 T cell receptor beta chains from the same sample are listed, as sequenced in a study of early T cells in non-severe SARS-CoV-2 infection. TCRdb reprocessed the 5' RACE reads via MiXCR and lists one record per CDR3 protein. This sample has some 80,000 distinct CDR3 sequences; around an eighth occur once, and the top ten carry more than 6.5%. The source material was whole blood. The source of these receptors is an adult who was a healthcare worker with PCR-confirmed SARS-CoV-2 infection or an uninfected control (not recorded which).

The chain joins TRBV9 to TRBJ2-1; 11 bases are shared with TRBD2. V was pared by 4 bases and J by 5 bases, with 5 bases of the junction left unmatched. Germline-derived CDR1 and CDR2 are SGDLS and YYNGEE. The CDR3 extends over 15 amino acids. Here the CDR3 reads CASSSGLAENNEQFF. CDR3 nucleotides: TGTGCCAGCAGCTCGGGACTAGCGGAAAACAATGAGCAGTTCTTC. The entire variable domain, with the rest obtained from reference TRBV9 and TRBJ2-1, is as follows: DSGVTQTPKHLITATGQRVTLRCSPRSGDLSVYWYQQSLDQGLQFLIQYYNGEERAKGNILERFSAQQFPDLHSELNLSSLELGDSALYFCASSSGLAENNEQFFGPGTRLTVL.

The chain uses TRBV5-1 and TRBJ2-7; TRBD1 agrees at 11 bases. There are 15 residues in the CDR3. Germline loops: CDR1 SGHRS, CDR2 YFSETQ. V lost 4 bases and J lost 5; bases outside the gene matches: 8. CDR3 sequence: CASSRWTGGFNEQYF. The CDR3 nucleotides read TGCGCCAGCAGCCGTTGGACAGGGGGCTTCAACGAGCAGTACTTC. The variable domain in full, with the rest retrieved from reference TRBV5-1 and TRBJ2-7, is KAGVTQTPRYLIKTRGQQVTLSCSPISGHRSVSWYQQTPGQGLQFLFEYFSETQRNKGNFPGRFSGRQFSNSRSEMNVSTLELGDSALYLCASSRWTGGFNEQYFGPGTRLTVT.